The present entry profiles one T cell receptor beta chain with its context. Its antigen is still unknown. The CDR3 extends over 15 amino acids. Germline V gene data show CDR1 as DFQATT and CDR2 as SNEGSKA (reference sequence). V gave up 6 bases and J gave up 2 bases, with 19 bases separating them. The data belong to a study of blood T cells in healthy people across ages. Study information: T cells yielded about one barcoded beta molecule per two cells through template switching. Study results and caveats: Expanded clonotype changes were possibly confounded by unknown donor CMV status.

Healthy Caucasian individuals from Russia aged about 6 to 90 were enrolled as donors. For every donor, a draw yielded around 10 milliliters of peripheral blood. Primed by a sample-barcoded 5' primer and a J-beta primer mix, a second PCR proceeded for 7 to 11 cycles. Each CDR3 protein gets one entry after TCRdb re-called the 5' RACE reads with MiXCR. This table holds fewer than 2,000,000 distinct CDR3 sequences, about 31% found once. The sequence was collected from a woman in her twenties or thirties in good health. This chain uses TRBV20-1 with TRBJ2-5; D assignment may be TRBD1 or TRBD2 (6 bases each). Sequencing was carried out using blood. The DNA for the CDR3 is TGCAGTGCCTCGGGTGGAGGGGGAAATCAAGAGACCCAGTACTTC. Amino acids: CSASGGGGNQETQYF.